A selection of T cell receptor beta chains follows, all from one sample in a study of blood T cell repertoires in COVID-19. Generated by immunoSEQ multiplex PCR, the TCRdb table keeps only in-frame clones and is missing some. The sample has 250,000 to 300,000 clones; around 86% are singletons. The sample comprised peripheral blood. These receptors originate from a young man with active or convalescent COVID-19. Each CDR3 is given with its conserved first and last residue.

v_gene: TRBV30; j_gene: TRBJ1-1; CDR3aa: CAWKRDGHTEAFF
v_gene: TRBV27; j_gene: TRBJ1-6; CDR3aa: CASGSGVNSPLHF
v_gene: TRBV11-2; j_gene: TRBJ2-1; CDR3aa: CASSTRNRASDAPNEQFF
v_gene: TRBV30; j_gene: TRBJ2-5; CDR3aa: CAWSALFQETQYF
v_gene: TRBV5-5; j_gene: TRBJ1-6; CDR3aa: CASSLGVRLNSPLHF
v_gene: TRBV9; j_gene: TRBJ2-3; CDR3aa: CASSVLAGTDTQYF
v_gene: TRBV24-1; j_gene: TRBJ2-7; CDR3aa: CATSDSKTAQYF
v_gene: TRBV2; j_gene: TRBJ2-7; CDR3aa: CASTKGQLSYEQYF
v_gene: TRBV5-4; j_gene: TRBJ2-5; CDR3aa: CASSADRGETQYF
v_gene: TRBV5-1; j_gene: TRBJ2-3; CDR3aa: CASSLGLGLAGTDTQYF
v_gene: TRBV6-6; j_gene: TRBJ2-5; CDR3aa: CASSSFRETQYF
v_gene: TRBV7-9; j_gene: TRBJ2-3; CDR3aa: CASTGTSGITDTQYF
v_gene: TRBV12-3/TRBV12-4; j_gene: TRBJ2-1; CDR3aa: CASSLVDPSGQFF
v_gene: TRBV5-3; j_gene: TRBJ2-7; CDR3aa: CAIVYGNYEQYF
v_gene: TRBV11-2; j_gene: TRBJ1-3; CDR3aa: CASTPRGATGNTIYF